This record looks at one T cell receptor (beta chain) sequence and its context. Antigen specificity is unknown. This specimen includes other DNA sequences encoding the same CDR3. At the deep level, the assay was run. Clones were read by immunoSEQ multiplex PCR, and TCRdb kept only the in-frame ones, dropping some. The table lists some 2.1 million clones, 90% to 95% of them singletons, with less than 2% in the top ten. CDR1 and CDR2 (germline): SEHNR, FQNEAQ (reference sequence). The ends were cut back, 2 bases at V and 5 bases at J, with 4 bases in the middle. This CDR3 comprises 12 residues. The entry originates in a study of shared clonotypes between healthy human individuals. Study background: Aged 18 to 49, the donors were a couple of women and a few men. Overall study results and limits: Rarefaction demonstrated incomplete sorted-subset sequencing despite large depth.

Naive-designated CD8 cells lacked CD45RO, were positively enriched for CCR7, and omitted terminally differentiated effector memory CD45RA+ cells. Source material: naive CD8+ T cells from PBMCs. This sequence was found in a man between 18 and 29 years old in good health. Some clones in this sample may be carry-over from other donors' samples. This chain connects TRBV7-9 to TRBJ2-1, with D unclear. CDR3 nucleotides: TGTGCCAGCAGCTTAAGCCACAATGAGCAGTTCTTC. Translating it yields CASSLSHNEQFF.